Each of the 32 T cell receptor beta chains below was sequenced from the same sample in a study of cytomegalovirus exposure and HLA in healthy donors. The PCR was carried out with 60 Vbeta primers and 13 Jbeta primers. Sequenced by immunoSEQ multiplex PCR; TCRdb stores in-frame clones only, minus some. The sample contains about 150,000 clones, about 74% of which appear only once. Sequenced sample: PBMCs. All receptors derive from a man aged 40-49 years in good health and CMV-seropositive.

The chain carries TRBV2 and TRBJ1-6, with D possibly TRBD1 on 6 matching bases. This CDR3 is 15 amino acids long. V lost 9 bases and J 0 bases, leaving 12 bases between the germline ends. Per the germline V gene, CDR1 is SNHLY and CDR2 is FYNNEI. The CDR3 is CASQGSLSYNSPLHF. CDR3 coding DNA: TGTGCCAGTCAGGGGTCCCTCTCCTATAATTCACCCCTCCACTTT.

The chain joins TRBV5-6 to TRBJ2-5; D remains unclear. Germline V gene data show CDR1 as SGHDT and CDR2 as YYEEEE. This CDR3 region has 11 residues. Between the trimmed V and J ends, which lost 2 bases and 5 bases, there was a span of 4 bases. The CDR3 protein is CASSFGETQYF. The CDR3 DNA is TGTGCCAGCAGCTTCGGTGAGACCCAGTACTTC.

The rearrangement joins TRBV19 to TRBJ1-2, with 8 bases that match TRBD1. Germline V gene sequence: CDR1 LNHDA, CDR2 SQIVND (reference sequence). The CDR3 totals 17 residues. The V segment lost 3 bases and the J segment 5 bases; nucleotides outside the gene matches: 14. The CDR3 reads CASSIMGPHRGGYGYTF. The CDR3 coding sequence is TGTGCCAGTAGTATCATGGGACCTCACAGGGGGGGATATGGCTACACCTTC.

Remarks on this clone: The CDR3 does not close with the conserved phenylalanine or tryptophan, likely indicating a read error. The limits of the CDR3 on the DNA are not certain, so only TCRdb's listed CDR3 is given. The chain uses TRBV11-2 and TRBJ2-7; TRBD1, the table's D call, was not compared with the DNA. The CDR3 length is 8 residues, termini included. Germline lookup yields CDR1 SGHAT and CDR2 FQNNGV. The CDR3 here is CASSSQGI.

The V call is TRBV27, the J call TRBJ1-1; a weak D match, TRBD1 (6 bases). The CDR3 sequence is 14 residues long. The V end lost 2 bases, the J end lost 4 bases, and 11 bases lay between the germline ends. Germline CDR1 is MNHEY and CDR2 is SMNVEV (reference sequence). The CDR3 DNA reads as TGTGCCAGCAGTTTACAGGGGCGCAGCACTGAAGCTTTCTTT. This translates into CASSLQGRSTEAFF.

The genes are TRBV28 and TRBJ1-5, with no clear D. This CDR3 region has 14 residues. V lost 3 bases and J lost 0, with 6 bases in between. CDR1 MDHEN and CDR2 SYDVKM come from the germline V gene. The CDR3 DNA is TGTGCCAGCAGTTTTTATATTAGCAATCAGCCCCAGCATTTT. Translated: CASSFYISNQPQHF.

The rearrangement joins TRBV7-2 to TRBJ1-2, with a tentative D call TRBD1 (6 bases). From germline, CDR1 is SGHTA and CDR2 FQGNSA. The CDR3 totals 16 residues. V was clipped by 3 bases and J by 3 bases, with 17 bases between them. The CDR3 DNA follows: TGTGCCAGCAGCTTGGCACAGGGTGGAGGATACTATGGCTACACCTTC. This codes for CASSLAQGGGYYGYTF.

Worth noting for this clone: Other nucleotide sequences from this sample produce the same CDR3. The gene calls are TRBV20-1 and TRBJ2-7; perhaps TRBD1 as D (5 bases). The CDR3 sequence is 11 residues long. The germline V and J ends were trimmed by 6 bases and 2 bases, with 8 bases remaining between them. Per germline, CDR1 DFQATT and CDR2 SNEGSKA (reference sequence). The CDR3: CSAKGAYEQYF. The CDR3 coding sequence is TGCAGTGCCAAAGGGGCCTACGAGCAGTACTTC.

The chain uses TRBV9 and TRBJ1-1; 8 nucleotides agree with TRBD1. V dropped 3 bases and J dropped 6; count of bases not matched to a gene: 10. The CDR3 consists of 15 residues. Germline CDR1 and CDR2: SGDLS and YYNGEE. The CDR3 is CASSDLQGVVAEAFF. CDR3 sequence (DNA): TGTGCCAGCAGCGATTTACAGGGGGTTGTGGCTGAAGCTTTCTTT.

The rearrangement uses TRBV5-1 and TRBJ1-1; 8 bases map to TRBD1. The germline V gene encodes CDR1 SGHRS and CDR2 YFSETQ. V dropped 0 bases and J dropped 6; count of bases not matched to a gene: 1. The CDR3 consists of 13 residues. CDR3 DNA sequence: TGCGCCAGCAGCTTGGAACAGGGGGCTGAAGCTTTCTTT. This translates into CASSLEQGAEAFF.

The rearrangement joins TRBV5-1 to TRBJ2-5; 14 bases align to TRBD2. This CDR3 has 17 residues. V shed 0 bases and J 7 bases; nucleotides not matched to a gene: 8. From germline, CDR1 is SGHRS and CDR2 YFSETQ. The CDR3 here is CASSLGLAGGSVGTQYF. The CDR3, as DNA: TGCGCCAGCAGCTTGGGACTAGCGGGAGGGTCCGTAGGGACCCAGTACTTC. The full variable domain, in which reference TRBV5-1 and TRBJ2-5 provide the parts outside the CDR3, is KAGVTQTPRYLIKTRGQQVTLSCSPISGHRSVSWYQQTPGQGLQFLFEYFSETQRNKGNFPGRFSGRQFSNSRSEMNVSTLELGDSALYLCASSLGLAGGSVGTQYFGPGTRLLVL.

This chain connects TRBV7-9 to TRBJ1-4; D is perhaps TRBD1 (5 bases). This CDR3 spans 15 amino acids. Trimming removed 1 base at V and 6 bases at J, with 12 bases between. Looked up from germline, CDR1 is SEHNR and CDR2 is FQNEAQ (reference sequence). The CDR3 region is CASSLGATAYEKLFF. DNA for the CDR3: TGTGCCAGCAGCTTAGGGGCGACAGCTTATGAAAAACTGTTTTTT.

The chain recombines TRBV7-9 with TRBJ1-2; 8 bases align to TRBD1. J lost 5 bases, V lost 7 bases, and 9 bases had no gene match. Germline V gene data show CDR1 as SEHNR and CDR2 as FQNEAQ (reference sequence). The CDR3 is 14 residues long. CDR3 loop: CASTQGTGGYGYTF. CDR3 sequence (DNA): TGTGCCAGCACACAAGGGACAGGAGGGTATGGCTACACCTTC.

The chain recombines TRBV9 with TRBJ2-2, with D possibly matching TRBD2 (5 bases). Germline CDR1 and CDR2: SGDLS and YYNGEE. The CDR3 length is 16 residues. The ends were cut back, 3 bases at V and 5 bases at J, with 17 bases in the middle. The CDR3 sequence is CASSALRESFTGELFF. As DNA, the CDR3 is TGTGCCAGCAGCGCACTCCGGGAATCCTTTACCGGGGAGCTGTTTTTT.

The chain combines TRBV30 with TRBJ1-2, with 7 nucleotides matching TRBD1. The CDR3 runs to 15 residues. The germline V gene encodes CDR1 GTSNPN and CDR2 SVGIG (reference sequence). Unmatched junction bases numbered 7, after V lost 3 bases and J lost 0 bases. CDR3 sequence: CAWRRGDSTNYGYTF. Written as DNA, the CDR3 is TGTGCCTGGAGGAGGGGGGACAGTACTAACTATGGCTACACCTTC.

The J gene is TRBJ2-7, the V gene TRBV9; D is uncertain. The V end lost 3 bases, the J end lost 3 bases, and 10 bases lay between the germline ends. Germline V gene lookup returns CDR1 SGDLS and CDR2 YYNGEE. The CDR3 totals 13 residues. The CDR3 DNA follows: TGTGCCAGCAGCGGGCTGTATGACTACGAGCAGTACTTC. Translating gives CASSGLYDYEQYF. The entire variable domain, with the rest obtained from reference TRBV9 and TRBJ2-7, is as follows: DSGVTQTPKHLITATGQRVTLRCSPRSGDLSVYWYQQSLDQGLQFLIQYYNGEERAKGNILERFSAQQFPDLHSELNLSSLELGDSALYFCASSGLYDYEQYFGPGTRLTVT.

The chain recombines TRBV10-1 with TRBJ2-3; D gene unclear. The CDR3 sequence is 14 residues long. Germline-derived CDR1 and CDR2 are WNHNN and SYGVQD (reference sequence). V was cut by 0 bases and J by 6 bases, with 10 bases left in between. The CDR3: CASSESPSLDTQYF. The CDR3 DNA follows: TGCGCCAGCAGTGAGTCCCCCTCCCTGGATACGCAGTATTTT.

The chain has TRBV28 and TRBJ2-5; possible D gene TRBD1, 5 bases. Germline CDR1 and CDR2: MDHEN and SYDVKM. The CDR3 runs 12 residues. The V and J ends lost 2 bases and 8 bases respectively, with 9 bases between them. CDR3 bases: TGTGCCAGCAGTTTACCGCAGGGAACCCAGTACTTC. Translation: CASSLPQGTQYF.

The rearrangement links TRBV18 to TRBJ2-1; D is unclear. V gave up 2 bases and J gave up 8 bases, with 10 bases separating them. Per the germline V gene, CDR1 is KGHSH and CDR2 is LQKENI. The CDR3 loop spans 13 amino acids. In DNA, the CDR3 is TGTGCCAGCTCACCAAGTTTTGGAGATGAGCAGTTCTTC. It encodes CASSPSFGDEQFF.

The chain couples TRBV2 to TRBJ1-1; D unclear. The V and J ends lost 8 bases and 6 bases respectively, with 16 bases between them. Germline V lookup: CDR1 SNHLY, CDR2 FYNNEI. The CDR3 has 13 amino acids. CDR3 sequence reads: CASLLLRNAEAFF. CDR3 DNA: TGTGCCAGCCTCCTTCTACGCAACGCTGAAGCTTTCTTT.

CDR3 in amino acids: CAVGGLGYNEQFF. The CDR3 DNA reads as TGTGCCGTAGGGGGACTAGGGTACAATGAGCAGTTCTTC. The V call is TRBV6-5, the J call TRBJ2-1, with TRBD2 matching 8 bases. V was clipped by 11 bases and J by 4 bases; unmatched bases: 7. CDR3 size: 13 residues. Germline CDR1 reads MNHEY; CDR2 reads SVGAGI.

V gene TRBV28 combines with J gene TRBJ2-2; a weak D match, TRBD2 (6 bases). Trimming shortened V by 6 bases and J by 5 bases, and 16 bases separated the two germline ends. The CDR3 loop spans 15 amino acids. Per germline, CDR1 MDHEN and CDR2 SYDVKM. The CDR3 protein is CASSFAGTPTGELFF. The CDR3 region has the DNA TGTGCCAGCAGCTTCGCCGGGACTCCAACCGGGGAGCTGTTTTTT.

This clone showed up just once. J is TRBJ2-3 and V is TRBV4-1; weak D call: TRBD1 (6 bases). CDR3 length equals 17 residues. V lost 2 bases to trimming and J lost 4 bases, with 19 bases between them. Germline V gives CDR1 MGHRA, CDR2 YSYEKL. The CDR3 here is CASSQPMAQGRADTQYF. CDR3 DNA sequence: TGCGCCAGCAGCCAACCCATGGCACAGGGAAGGGCAGATACGCAGTATTTT.

This clone appeared a single time. This chain connects TRBV7-8 to TRBJ2-1; D possibly corresponds to TRBD2 (5 bases). This CDR3 contains 14 residues. V lost 5 bases, J lost 3 bases, and 11 bases lay in between. Per the germline V gene, CDR1 is SGHVS and CDR2 is FQNEAQ. In DNA form, the CDR3 reads TGTGCCAGCAGCAACCCCGGACTCTACAATGAGCAGTTCTTC. As protein: CASSNPGLYNEQFF. Looking up the rest from reference TRBV7-8 and TRBJ2-1 gives the full variable domain: GAGVSQSPRYKVAKRGQDVALRCDPISGHVSLFWYQQALGQGPEFLTYFQNEAQLDKSGLPSDRFFAERPEGSVSTLKIQRTQQEDSAVYLCASSNPGLYNEQFFGPGTRLTVL.

This chain links TRBV2 with TRBJ2-1; 7 bases align to TRBD2. CDR1 is SNHLY and CDR2 is FYNNEI in the germline V gene. V shed 4 bases and J 10 bases; nucleotides not matched to a gene: 10. This CDR3 spans 14 amino acids. The CDR3 sequence: CASSVLAREGEQFF. In DNA, the CDR3 is TGTGCCAGCAGTGTCCTAGCGAGGGAGGGGGAGCAGTTCTTC.

This chain connects TRBV27 to TRBJ2-5; D might be TRBD1 (5 bases). The better agreement between TRBJ2-7 and the DNA end casts doubt on the J call. CDR1 MNHEY and CDR2 SMNVEV come from the germline V gene (reference sequence). This CDR3 has 14 residues. The CDR3 loop is CASSLAPWGGEQYF. The DNA of the CDR3 is TGTGCCAGCAGTTTAGCCCCGTGGGGCGGCGAGCAGTACTTC.

V and J are TRBV28 and TRBJ2-7, with D possibly being TRBD2 (7 bases). Germline assignment: CDR1 MDHEN and CDR2 SYDVKM. V was shortened by 3 bases and J by 1 base, with 25 bases between the two germline ends. CDR3 size: 19 residues. The DNA of the CDR3 is TGTGCCAGCAGTTTGGGGGGGGCCTGGGGGCAGGTCGGGTCCTACGAGCAGTACTTC. Its translation is CASSLGGAWGQVGSYEQYF.

This chain joins TRBV19 and TRBJ2-7; possible D gene TRBD2, 6 bases. CDR1 LNHDA and CDR2 SQIVND come from the germline V gene (reference sequence). The CDR3 consists of 13 residues. Trimming took 7 bases from V and 0 from J, leaving 10 bases between them. The CDR3 is CASKETSSYEQYF. CDR3 bases: TGTGCCAGTAAGGAGACTAGCTCCTACGAGCAGTACTTC.

The chain employs TRBV7-9 and TRBJ2-7; D remains ambiguous. The CDR3 loop spans 12 amino acids. Germline CDR1 is SEHNR and CDR2 is FQNEAQ (reference sequence). The V gene lost 5 bases and the J gene lost 5 bases, with 10 bases spanning the gap. CDR3 region: CASSPDLNEQYF. The CDR3, as DNA: TGTGCCAGCAGCCCCGACTTAAACGAGCAGTACTTC.

This chain connects TRBV29-1 to TRBJ2-5, with 7 positions matching TRBD1. Germline assignment: CDR1 SQVTM and CDR2 ANQGSEA. The CDR3 runs to 13 residues. The V and J ends lost 4 bases and 4 bases, in that order; junction bases with no gene match: 6. Here the CDR3 DNA reads TGCAGCGTTGGACAGGGCAATGGAGAGACCCAGTACTTC. It specifies CSVGQGNGETQYF.

This clone was detected only once. This chain links TRBV5-1 with TRBJ2-7; D call uncertain. The germline V gene has CDR1 SGHRS and CDR2 YFSETQ. The V end lost 0 bases, the J end lost 2 bases, and 6 bases lay between the germline ends. CDR3 length: 13 residues. The CDR3 DNA sequence: TGCGCCAGCAGCTTGGATGGAGCCTACGAGCAGTACTTC. Translated, it gives CASSLDGAYEQYF.

In its sample, this clone was seen once. The rearrangement joins TRBV5-8 to TRBJ2-5; weak D call: TRBD2 (6 bases). The germline V gene encodes CDR1 SGHTS and CDR2 YDEGEE. The CDR3 runs to 14 residues. V lost 0 bases and J 0 bases, leaving 6 bases between the germline ends. Written as DNA, the CDR3 is TGTGCCAGCAGCTTGGGGGACTACCAAGAGACCCAGTACTTC. This gives the protein CASSLGDYQETQYF.